This T cell receptor (beta chain) appears in the sequencing data of a study of shared clonotypes between healthy human individuals. Germline values: CDR1 LNHDA, CDR2 SQIVND (reference sequence). The CDR3 runs 12 residues. Trimming stripped 5 bases from V and 6 bases from J, with 8 bases between. The protocol was immunoSEQ multiplex PCR, while the TCRdb copy is restricted to in-frame clones and leaves out a portion. The repertoire holds nearly 1 million clones, with 60% to 85% as singletons. V usage is TRBV19 and J usage is TRBJ2-1; D may be TRBD2 (6 bases). Specimen: memory CD4+ T cells sorted from blood. The sample's subset: CD45RA-negative fraction. This TCR was sampled from a man younger than 30 in good health. The CDR3 sequence is CASSPGGNEQFF. The CDR3 region has the DNA TGTGCCAGTAGTCCCGGGGGCAATGAGCAGTTCTTC. Full variable domain (rest looked up from reference TRBV19 and TRBJ2-1): DGGITQSPKYLFRKEGQNVTLSCEQNLNHDAMYWYRQDPGQGLRLIYYSQIVNDFQKGDIAEGYSVSREKKESFPLTVTSAQKNPTAFYLCASSPGGNEQFFGPGTRLTVL.